This T cell receptor beta chain emerged from a study of blood T cell repertoires in COVID-19. Study-level background: Acute and convalescent COVID-19 specimens originated in the United States, Italy and Spain. From T cells, B-cell-depleted T cells, or PBMCs came the material, which was cDNA or gDNA.

Sequencing used immunoSEQ multiplex PCR; TCRdb keeps in-frame clones, though not all of them. The sample shows 65,000 to 75,000 clones, around 90% of them seen only once. The CDR3 runs 17 residues. Trimming took off 1 base at V and 6 bases at J, with 21 bases between the two ends. Germline V lookup: CDR1 LGHDT, CDR2 YNNKEL (reference sequence). The V call is TRBV3-1 (or the pseudogene TRBV3-2), the J call TRBJ2-5; D perhaps matches TRBD2 (5 bases). The material sequenced was peripheral blood. This TCR was sampled from a man in his forties or fifties with acute or convalescent COVID-19. The CDR3 nucleotides are TGTGCCAGCAGCCAAGTAACCGGGTTGGCGGGTCTGAAGACCCAGTACTTC. Translating it yields CASSQVTGLAGLKTQYF.